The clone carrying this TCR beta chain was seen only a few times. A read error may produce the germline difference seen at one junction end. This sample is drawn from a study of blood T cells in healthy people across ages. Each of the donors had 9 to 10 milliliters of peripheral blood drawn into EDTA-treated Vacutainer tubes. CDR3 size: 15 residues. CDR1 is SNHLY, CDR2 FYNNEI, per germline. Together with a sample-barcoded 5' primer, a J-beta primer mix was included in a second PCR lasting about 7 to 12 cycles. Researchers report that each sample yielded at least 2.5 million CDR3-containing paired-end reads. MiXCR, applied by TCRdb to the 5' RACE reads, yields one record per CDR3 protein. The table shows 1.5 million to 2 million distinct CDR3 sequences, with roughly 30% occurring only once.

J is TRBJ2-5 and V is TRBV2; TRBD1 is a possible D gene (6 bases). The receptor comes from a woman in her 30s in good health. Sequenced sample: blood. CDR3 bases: TGTGCCAGCGGTGAAGCGCTTGGGGGCGGGGAGACCCAGTACTTC. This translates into CASGEALGGGETQYF. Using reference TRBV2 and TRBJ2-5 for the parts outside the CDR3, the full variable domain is EPEVTQTPSHQVTQMGQEVILRCVPISNHLYFYWYRQILGQKVEFLVSFYNNEISEKSEIFDDQFSVERPDGSNFTLKIRSTKLEDSAMYFCASGEALGGGETQYFGPGTRLLVL.